Sequencing of this TCR beta chain was carried out in a study of blood T cell repertoires in COVID-19. Looking at the study overall: Acute-phase and convalescent COVID-19 samples originated in the United States, Italy and Spain. T cells, B-cell-depleted T cells, or PBMCs supplied cDNA or gDNA.

In the authors' workflow: Cell counts per sample came from amplifying reference gene primers. The assay was immunoSEQ multiplex PCR, and TCRdb's table has in-frame clones only and misses some. V, J and clone size are taken as reported in that table, and D and trimming were inferred from the DNA itself. Counted here are some 90,000 clones, 70% to 85% occurring once; the ten biggest clones make up around 23%. Trimming took 8 bases from V and 6 from J; bases not matched to a gene: 5. The CDR3 has 14 residues. The germline CDR1 and CDR2 sequences are MNHNY and SVGAGI (reference sequence). This clonotype was sampled from a woman between 55 and 75 years old in a cohort sampled during active or convalescent COVID-19. The source material was peripheral blood. This rearrangement joins TRBV6-6 to TRBJ2-1; 12 bases are a match to TRBD1. CDR3 in amino acids: CASGGTGGPNEQFF. In DNA, the CDR3 is TGTGCCAGCGGCGGGACAGGGGGCCCCAATGAGCAGTTCTTC.